These 15 T cell receptor beta chains originate from one sample sequenced in a study of blood T cell repertoires in COVID-19. Produced via immunoSEQ multiplex PCR; TCRdb's table is partial and in-frame only. This sample has roughly 320,000 clones, with 70% to 90% found just once. Material: peripheral blood. All receptors derive from a man between 65 and 85 years old with acute or convalescent COVID-19.

The rearrangement links TRBV27 to TRBJ1-4, with TRBD1 identical over 7 bases. This CDR3 has 13 residues. Per the germline V gene, CDR1 is MNHEY and CDR2 is SMNVEV (reference sequence). V shed 10 bases, J shed 4 bases, and the junction held 6 bases outside the gene matches. The CDR3 loop reads CATRDSLNEKLFF. The CDR3, as DNA: TGTGCCACCCGGGACAGCCTTAATGAAAAACTGTTTTTT. The full variable domain, in which reference TRBV27 and TRBJ1-4 provide the parts outside the CDR3, is EAQVTQNPRYLITVTGKKLTVTCSQNMNHEYMSWYRQDPGLGLRQIYYSMNVEVTDKGDVPEGYKVSRKEKRNFPLILESPSPNQTSLYFCATRDSLNEKLFFGSGTQLSVL.

The chain has TRBV6-5 and TRBJ2-1, with unresolved D. The CDR3 contains 16 residues. Germline loops: CDR1 MNHEY, CDR2 SVGAGI. V lost 0 bases and J lost 0, with 9 bases in between. Written as DNA, the CDR3 is TGTGCCAGCAGTTACTCGCCCAGTCGCTCCTACAATGAGCAGTTCTTC. It encodes CASSYSPSRSYNEQFF.

The count of this clone is one. The CDR3 is CASSQSARTSGSVNTQYF. Here the CDR3 DNA reads TGCGCCAGCAGCCAATCCGCTCGGACTAGCGGGAGTGTGAATACGCAGTATTTT. The J gene is TRBJ2-3, the V gene TRBV4-3; 13 nucleotides line up with TRBD2. This CDR3 is built from 18 residues. The V and J ends lost 2 bases and 7 bases, in that order; junction bases with no gene match: 12. Germline V gives CDR1 LGHNA, CDR2 YSLEER.

The rearrangement uses TRBV25-1 and TRBJ1-6; possible D gene TRBD1, 6 bases. The CDR3 contains 15 residues. V gave up 4 bases and J gave up 10 bases, with 17 bases separating them. The germline gives CDR1 MGHDK, CDR2 SYGVNS. The chain's CDR3 is CASSARSTGYSPLHF. As DNA, the CDR3 is TGTGCCAGCAGTGCACGATCGACAGGTTACTCACCCCTCCACTTT.

This sequence joins TRBV9 and TRBJ2-3; D remains ambiguous. Germline V gene data show CDR1 as SGDLS and CDR2 as YYNGEE. The V gene lost 1 base and the J gene lost 2 bases, with 8 bases spanning the gap. This CDR3 contains 14 residues. The CDR3 protein is CASSVSFYTDTQYF. CDR3 nucleotide sequence: TGTGCCAGCAGCGTATCATTCTACACAGATACGCAGTATTTT.

The gene calls are TRBV11-2 and TRBJ1-4, with TRBD1 identical over 7 bases. J lost 6 bases, V lost 3 bases, and 7 bases had no gene match. Germline V gene sequence: CDR1 SGHAT, CDR2 FQNNGV. The CDR3 is 15 amino acids. The CDR3 sequence: CASSFQTGKDEKLFF. The CDR3 bases are TGTGCCAGCAGCTTTCAGACAGGGAAAGATGAAAAACTGTTTTTT.

The CDR3 loop is CASSLVGGRETQYF. DNA for the CDR3: TGTGCCAGCAGCTTAGTAGGGGGCCGGGAGACCCAGTACTTC. J is TRBJ2-5 and V is TRBV7-2, with TRBD1 matching 7 bases. The germline CDR1 and CDR2 sequences are SGHTA and FQGNSA. This CDR3 comprises 14 residues. The V gene end was trimmed by 1 base and the J gene end by 5 bases; junction bases not matched to a gene: 4.

The gene calls are TRBV19 and TRBJ2-5; possible D gene TRBD2, 5 bases. Trimming removed 4 bases at V and 2 bases at J, with 8 bases between. CDR1 LNHDA and CDR2 SQIVND come from the germline V gene (reference sequence). The CDR3 spans 13 residues. The CDR3 region has the DNA TGTGCCAGTAGTAAACGGGGTCAAGAGACCCAGTACTTC. This codes for CASSKRGQETQYF.

This rearrangement joins TRBV6-5 to TRBJ1-5, with a weak D call TRBD1 (6 bases). V gave up 2 bases and J gave up 0 bases, with 11 bases separating them. CDR1 and CDR2 (germline): MNHEY, SVGAGI. This CDR3 has 16 amino acids. CDR3 sequence (DNA): TGTGCCAGCAGTTACCAACAGGGTTTTAGCAATCAGCCCCAGCATTTT. Translated, it gives CASSYQQGFSNQPQHF.

J is TRBJ2-7 and V is TRBV7-8, with D hard to call. The CDR3 spans 11 residues. Germline loops: CDR1 SGHVS, CDR2 FQNEAQ. Trimming pared 5 bases from V and 3 bases from J, leaving 5 bases between. CDR3 amino acids: CASSRGYEQYF. The CDR3 nucleotides are TGTGCCAGCAGCCGCGGCTACGAGCAGTACTTC.

V is TRBV5-4 and J is TRBJ1-1; 10 bases fit TRBD1. Unmatched junction bases numbered 7, after V lost 0 bases and J lost 2 bases. Germline CDR1 SGHNT, CDR2 YYREEE (reference sequence). This CDR3 has 17 residues. The chain's CDR3 is CASSLGWGTGVNTEAFF. The CDR3, as DNA: TGTGCCAGCAGCTTGGGATGGGGGACAGGGGTCAACACTGAAGCTTTCTTT. The full variable domain, its missing parts supplied by reference TRBV5-4 and TRBJ1-1, is ETGVTQSPTHLIKTRGQQVTLRCSSQSGHNTVSWYQQALGQGPQFIFQYYREEENGRGNFPPRFSGLQFPNYSSELNVNALELDDSALYLCASSLGWGTGVNTEAFFGQGTRLTVV.

This chain joins TRBV3-1 (or the pseudogene TRBV3-2) and TRBJ2-1; possibly TRBD2 for D (6 bases). The CDR3 runs 15 residues. V was trimmed by 5 bases and J by 7 bases, leaving 18 bases between them. CDR1 is LGHDT and CDR2 is YNNKEL in the germline V gene (reference sequence). The CDR3 spells CASSKLAREGNEQFF. The CDR3 nucleotides read TGTGCCAGCAGCAAACTAGCCAGAGAGGGGAATGAGCAGTTCTTC.

The V call is TRBV29-1, the J call TRBJ1-1; TRBD1 matches 9 bases. With V trimmed by 7 bases and J by 4 bases, 7 bases remained unmatched. The CDR3 length is 13 residues. Germline V lookup: CDR1 SQVTM, CDR2 ANQGSEA. In DNA form, the CDR3 reads TGCAGCGGCGGATCGGGACAGGGCACTGAAGCTTTCTTT. It codes for CSGGSGQGTEAFF. Supplemented by reference TRBV29-1 and TRBJ1-1, the full variable domain reads SAVISQKPSRDICQRGTSLTIQCQVDSQVTMMFWYRQQPGQSLTLIATANQGSEATYESGFVIDKFPISRPNLTFSTLTVSNMSPEDSSIYLCSGGSGQGTEAFFGQGTRLTVV.

The chain recombines TRBV10-3 with TRBJ2-7, with no clear D. Germline V lookup: CDR1 ENHRY, CDR2 SYGVKD. There are 14 residues in the CDR3. V was pared by 3 bases and J by 4 bases, with 13 bases between. CDR3 nucleotide sequence: TGTGCCATCAGTGACAGAGAGGCCGTTTACGAGCAGTACTTC. This sequence encodes CAISDREAVYEQYF.

The chain carries TRBV12-3 or TRBV12-4 and TRBJ1-1, with unresolved D. CDR3 length: 11 amino acids. V lost 6 bases, J lost 4 bases, and 6 bases lay in between. The CDR3 DNA is TGTGCCAGCAGAGAGGTCACTGAAGCTTTCTTT. It yields the protein CASREVTEAFF.